The next 25 T cell receptor beta chains were all read from a single sample in a study of blood T cell repertoires in COVID-19. The method was immunoSEQ multiplex PCR; TCRdb's version includes in-frame clones alone and lacks a portion of them. In the table there are 120,000 or so clones, about four fifths of which are singletons. The sequenced sample was peripheral blood. Receptors were obtained from a man in his sixties with active or convalescent COVID-19.

The CDR3 nucleotides read TGTGCCAGCAGCCAGGGAGGAGAGACCCAGTACTTC. It codes for CASSQGGETQYF. The rearrangement joins TRBV6-6 to TRBJ2-5; D may be TRBD2 (6 bases). Per germline, CDR1 MNHNY and CDR2 SVGAGI (reference sequence). The CDR3 has 12 amino acids. V lost 6 bases, J lost 4 bases, and 9 bases lay in between.

The gene calls are TRBV6-4 and TRBJ1-1; possible D gene TRBD1, 6 bases. V was cut by 6 bases and J by 3 bases, with 14 bases left in between. This CDR3 is 14 amino acids long. Germline V CDR1 and CDR2: MRHNA, SNTAGT. The CDR3 reads CASSAAGADTEAFF. The CDR3 coding sequence is TGTGCCAGCAGCGCCGCGGGGGCGGACACTGAAGCTTTCTTT.

The rearrangement uses TRBV5-4 and TRBJ2-3; D ambiguous. V lost 1 base, J lost 1 base, and 4 bases lay in between. Germline-derived CDR1 and CDR2 are SGHNT and YYREEE (reference sequence). The CDR3 covers 13 residues. CDR3 coding DNA: TGTGCCAGCAGCTTGACGGGCACAGATACGCAGTATTTT. This encodes CASSLTGTDTQYF.

This sequence joins TRBV27 and TRBJ1-6; perhaps TRBD1 as D (5 bases). The germline V gene encodes CDR1 MNHEY and CDR2 SMNVEV (reference sequence). V lost 1 base to trimming and J lost 4 bases, with 14 bases between them. CDR3 size: 17 residues. The CDR3 reads CASSLWGGTGYNSPLHF. The CDR3 DNA follows: TGTGCCAGCAGTTTATGGGGGGGGACGGGATATAATTCACCCCTCCACTTT.

This chain connects TRBV28 to TRBJ1-5, with D possibly being TRBD1 (5 bases). V was pared by 5 bases and J by 2 bases, with 10 bases between. Germline V gene data show CDR1 as MDHEN and CDR2 as SYDVKM. The CDR3 spans 14 residues. In DNA form, the CDR3 reads TGTGCCAGCAGTATGGGGGGTGGCAATCAGCCCCAGCATTTT. Translated, it gives CASSMGGGNQPQHF.

The CDR3 region is CASSLRTSGEQYF. As DNA, the CDR3 is TGCGCCAGCAGCCTCCGGACTAGTGGCGAGCAGTACTTC. This rearrangement joins TRBV4-3 to TRBJ2-7; 7 nucleotides line up with TRBD2. With 4 bases clipped from V and 6 bases from J, the junction kept 6 bases outside the gene matches. This CDR3 spans 13 amino acids. Germline assignment: CDR1 LGHNA and CDR2 YSLEER.

The CDR3 sequence is CASSLFPRAGDEKLFF. The CDR3 coding sequence is TGTGCCAGCAGCTTGTTCCCACGGGCCGGGGATGAAAAACTGTTTTTT. The chain is built from TRBV5-5 and TRBJ1-4; D unclear. Per the germline V gene, CDR1 is SGHKS and CDR2 is YYEKEE (reference sequence). V dropped 1 base and J dropped 6 bases, with 16 bases sitting between them. CDR3 length: 16 amino acids.

The genes are TRBV4-1 and TRBJ2-1; TRBD2 matches 10 bases. Germline V CDR1 and CDR2: MGHRA, YSYEKL. V lost 0 bases and J lost 10; bases outside the gene matches: 9. The CDR3 loop spans 16 amino acids. The CDR3 DNA reads TGCGCCAGCAGCCAAGATGTGAGCGGGAGGGCGTGGGAGCAGTTCTTC. Translated, it gives CASSQDVSGRAWEQFF.

The chain uses TRBV23-1 and TRBJ2-5; 9 nucleotides match TRBD1. TRBV23-1 is an ORF, and what it does is uncertain. V shed 2 bases and J 6 bases; nucleotides not matched to a gene: 7. There are 15 residues in the CDR3. CDR3 sequence (DNA): TGCGCCAGCAGTCAACGGACAGGGGCAGTAAAGACCCAGTACTTC. Translating gives CASSQRTGAVKTQYF.

V is TRBV7-7 and J is TRBJ2-3, with D hard to call. Germline loops: CDR1 SSHAT, CDR2 FNYEAQ (reference sequence). Between the trimmed V and J ends, which lost 3 bases and 5 bases, there was a span of 12 bases. The CDR3 length is 14 residues. Here the CDR3 reads CASSLRPTEDTQYF. In nucleotides, the CDR3 is TGTGCCAGCAGCTTGCGGCCAACGGAAGATACGCAGTATTTT. The entire variable domain, with the rest obtained from reference TRBV7-7 and TRBJ2-3, is as follows: GAGVSQSPRYKVTKRGQDVTLRCDPISSHATLYWYQQALGQGPEFLTYFNYEAQPDKSGLPSDRFSAERPEGSISTLTIQRTEQRDSAMYRCASSLRPTEDTQYFGPGTRLTVL.

This clone was seen just once. The chain has TRBV4-3 and TRBJ2-1; D gene ambiguous. Germline values: CDR1 LGHNA, CDR2 YSLEER. The CDR3 runs to 13 residues. Trimming cost V 5 bases and J 0 bases, with 5 bases left between them. The CDR3 DNA follows: TGCGCCAGCAGCAGGAGCTCCTACAATGAGCAGTTCTTC. The encoded protein is CASSRSSYNEQFF.

This chain uses TRBV5-5 with TRBJ2-7; 12 bases fit TRBD1. Unmatched junction bases numbered 15, after V lost 4 bases and J lost 4 bases. CDR1 and CDR2 (germline): SGHKS, YYEKEE (reference sequence). This CDR3 contains 18 residues. The CDR3 loop is CASSIAGTGGAMGYEQYF. CDR3 nucleotide sequence: TGTGCCAGCAGCATAGCCGGGACAGGGGGCGCGATGGGGTACGAGCAGTACTTC.

The CDR3 DNA follows: TGCACCAGCAGCCAAGAATTAGCGGACAGGGCCCAAGAGACCCAGTACTTC. This sequence encodes CTSSQELADRAQETQYF. V gene TRBV1 combines with J gene TRBJ2-5; the table gives TRBD1 as D, unverified against the DNA. TRBV1 is recorded as a pseudogene. The CDR3 sequence is 17 residues long.

This clone was observed a single time. The CDR3 DNA reads TGTGCCAGCAGTCCGGGGCAGGGGCGAGCGACCCAGTACTTC. Amino acid sequence: CASSPGQGRATQYF. This rearrangement joins TRBV7-3 to TRBJ2-5, with a weak D call TRBD1 (6 bases). CDR1 is SGHTA and CDR2 is FQGTGA in the germline V gene. V was cut by 6 bases and J by 7 bases, with 18 bases left in between. This CDR3 comprises 14 residues.

The genes are TRBV9 and TRBJ2-1; no firm D call. Germline CDR1 reads SGDLS; CDR2 reads YYNGEE. The CDR3 consists of 13 residues. The V gene lost 3 bases and the J gene lost 10 bases, with 14 bases spanning the gap. The CDR3 nucleotides read TGTGCCAGCAGCGCGATTTCGTCAGGAGAGCAGTTCTTC. It codes for CASSAISSGEQFF.

This rearrangement joins TRBV11-2 to TRBJ2-5, with TRBD1 identical over 8 bases. Losses at the gene ends were 5 bases for V and 4 bases for J; bases not matched to a gene: 12. From germline, CDR1 is SGHAT and CDR2 FQNNGV. The CDR3 runs to 16 residues. CDR3 sequence: CASSPGTGGVSETQYF. In DNA form, the CDR3 reads TGTGCCAGCAGCCCCGGGACAGGCGGGGTATCAGAGACCCAGTACTTC. Based on the CDR3 plus reference TRBV11-2 and TRBJ2-5, the full variable domain is EAGVAQSPRYKIIEKRQSVAFWCNPISGHATLYWYQQILGQGPKLLIQFQNNGVVDDSQLPKDRFSAERLKGVDSTLKIQPAKLEDSAVYLCASSPGTGGVSETQYFGPGTRLLVL.

This chain uses TRBV6-2 or TRBV6-3 with TRBJ1-1; D is uncertain. V lost 5 bases and J lost 0, with 10 bases in between. Germline V CDR1 and CDR2: MNHEY, SVGEGT. The CDR3 runs 14 residues. Here the CDR3 reads CASSHQSLNTEAFF. Here the CDR3 DNA reads TGTGCCAGCAGTCACCAAAGCCTGAACACTGAAGCTTTCTTT.

For the CDR3, the DNA is TGCGCCAGCAGCCAAGATAGCGGGAGGACCTACGAGCAGTACTTC. Its protein is CASSQDSGRTYEQYF. This chain connects TRBV4-1 to TRBJ2-7; 10 bases fit TRBD2. Trimming at V came to 0 bases and at J to 2 bases, leaving 1 base not matched to a gene. CDR1 and CDR2 from the germline V gene are MGHRA and YSYEKL. The CDR3 consists of 15 residues.

This clone was found a few times. J is TRBJ1-2 and V is TRBV7-2; D ambiguous. CDR1 SGHTA and CDR2 FQGNSA come from the germline V gene. The germline V and J ends were trimmed by 1 base and 1 base, with 13 bases remaining between them. The CDR3 runs to 16 residues. DNA for the CDR3: TGTGCCAGCAGCTTAGAGGCCCTGCGGGTTAACTATGGCTACACCTTC. Translated, it gives CASSLEALRVNYGYTF.

V usage is TRBV6-4 and J usage is TRBJ2-3; 14 bases match TRBD2. The germline CDR1 and CDR2 sequences are MRHNA and SNTAGT. This CDR3 has 16 residues. Trimming removed 4 bases from V and 6 bases from J; junction bases left unmatched: 6. The CDR3 DNA sequence: TGTGCCAGCAGTGTGACTAGCGGGAGGGCCTCCGATACGCAGTATTTT. Translating it yields CASSVTSGRASDTQYF.

The CDR3 DNA reads as TGCGCCAGCAGTGCCGGGGCCGGGGAGCTGTTTTTT. Protein sequence: CASSAGAGELFF. The rearrangement uses TRBV4-1 and TRBJ2-2; TRBD2 is a possible D gene (5 bases). Per germline, CDR1 MGHRA and CDR2 YSYEKL. V was cut by 6 bases and J by 6 bases, with 8 bases left in between. The CDR3 extends over 12 amino acids.

On this clone itself: The identical CDR3 is also encoded by other nucleotide sequences in the sample. This chain uses TRBV30 with TRBJ1-2; 8 bases are shared with TRBD1. The CDR3 runs to 14 residues. V dropped 0 bases and J dropped 8; count of bases not matched to a gene: 8. CDR1 and CDR2 from the germline V gene are GTSNPN and SVGIG (reference sequence). DNA for the CDR3: TGTGCCTGGAGTGTAGGGCAGGGGGCTAGGGGCTACACCTTC. Its protein is CAWSVGQGARGYTF.

The V gene is TRBV18, the J gene TRBJ2-5; a possible D gene is TRBD1 (5 bases). The germline V gene has CDR1 KGHSH and CDR2 LQKENI. Trimming stripped 5 bases from V and 3 bases from J, with 10 bases between. CDR3 length equals 13 residues. The CDR3 loop reads CASSTQGKETQYF. The CDR3 DNA sequence: TGTGCCAGCTCAACCCAGGGAAAAGAGACCCAGTACTTC.

The J gene is TRBJ2-2, the V gene TRBV7-3; D uncertain. The V gene's germline CDR1 is SGHTA and CDR2 FQGTGA. The CDR3 is 15 residues long. Between the trimmed V and J ends, which lost 0 bases and 1 base, there was a span of 6 bases. CDR3 DNA: TGTGCCAGCAGCTTAACTTCGCGGAACACCGGGGAGCTGTTTTTT. Protein product: CASSLTSRNTGELFF.

The V and J genes are TRBV9 and TRBJ2-2; D is possibly TRBD2 (6 bases). Germline CDR1 is SGDLS and CDR2 is YYNGEE. V was cut by 4 bases and J by 0 bases, with 13 bases left in between. The CDR3 sequence is 16 residues long. For the CDR3, the DNA is TGTGCCAGCAGCCCTCGGGACTTAGCGAACACCGGGGAGCTGTTTTTT. Its protein product is CASSPRDLANTGELFF.